The 3 T cell receptor beta chains reported below all come from one sample, sequenced in a study of cytomegalovirus exposure and HLA in healthy donors. Primers for the PCR totalled 60 Vbeta and 13 Jbeta. Sequencing used immunoSEQ multiplex PCR; TCRdb keeps in-frame clones, though not all of them. The data hold roughly 90,000 clones, with under 80% observed a single time. Sequencing was carried out using PBMCs. The receptors were gathered from a young man in good health and CMV-seropositive.

The rearrangement links TRBV27 to TRBJ2-7; the match to TRBD1 covers 10 bases. This CDR3 has 15 residues. Looked up from germline, CDR1 is MNHEY and CDR2 is SMNVEV (reference sequence). With V trimmed by 5 bases and J by 4 bases, 8 bases remained unmatched. CDR3 residues: CASSEGQGSLYEQYF. DNA for the CDR3: TGTGCCAGCAGTGAGGGACAGGGGTCCCTTTACGAGCAGTACTTC.

The chain combines TRBV19 with TRBJ1-1, with D maybe TRBD1 (6 bases). This CDR3 contains 13 residues. Germline CDR1 and CDR2: LNHDA and SQIVND (reference sequence). Trimming removed 6 bases at V and 1 base at J, with 9 bases between. CDR3 loop: CASRGQSNTEAFF. CDR3 nucleotide sequence: TGTGCCAGTAGAGGACAGTCGAACACTGAAGCTTTCTTT.

V usage is TRBV4-1 and J usage is TRBJ2-7; 9 bases are shared with TRBD2. Germline V gives CDR1 MGHRA, CDR2 YSYEKL. The CDR3 totals 15 residues. The V segment lost 4 bases and the J segment 1 base; nucleotides outside the gene matches: 5. The CDR3 reads CASSRVAGASYEQYF. As DNA, the CDR3 is TGCGCCAGCAGCCGAGTAGCGGGAGCGTCCTACGAGCAGTACTTC.